Following are 23 T cell receptor beta chains from one sample sequenced in a study of molecular identifiers for immune sequencing clone quantification. One entry per CDR3 protein results from TCRdb running MiXCR on the PCR reads. Of under 600,000 distinct CDR3 sequences listed, around a fifth were seen once; the top ten hold about 0.84%. The sequenced sample was naive CD8+ T cells from blood, with Jurkat cell RNA spiked in. Noted subset: FACS-sorted CD8+CD4-CCR7+CD45RA+ naive T cells. The receptors stem from a human donor in good health. Some libraries in this study had Jurkat cell RNA spiked in.

This clonotype has just a few counts. This rearrangement joins TRBV7-2 to TRBJ2-1; 12 bases fit TRBD2. J was trimmed by 4 bases and V by 0 bases; bases with no gene match: 7. From germline, CDR1 is SGHTA and CDR2 FQGNSA. The CDR3 extends over 18 amino acids. CDR3 residues: CASSLALAGGLKYNEQFF. The CDR3 DNA reads TGTGCCAGCAGCTTAGCTCTAGCGGGGGGGTTGAAATACAATGAGCAGTTCTTC.

As for this clonotype: A much more abundant neighbour one base away suggests this may be a read error. The chain recombines TRBV12-3 or TRBV12-4 with TRBJ2-7; a possible D gene is TRBD2 (6 bases). This CDR3 spans 13 amino acids. CDR3 loop: CAGSFGQGGEQYF. Here the CDR3 DNA reads TGTGCCGGCAGTTTCGGGCAGGGAGGCGAGCAGTACTTC.

Concerning this clonotype: This could be a read error, since a much larger clone is one nucleotide away. The V and J genes are TRBV19 and TRBJ2-5; D not resolved. This CDR3 comprises 14 residues. From germline, CDR1 is LNHDA and CDR2 SQIVND (reference sequence). CDR3 DNA: TGTGCCAGTAGTATGGAACCAGAACAAGAGACCCGGTACTTC. Its translation is CASSMEPEQETRYF.

This clonotype was recorded a few times. This chain uses TRBV29-1 with TRBJ2-1; a possible D gene is TRBD1 (7 bases). CDR1 SQVTM and CDR2 ANQGSEA come from the germline V gene. CDR3 length equals 12 residues. V lost 6 bases, J lost 4 bases, and 10 bases lay in between. Written as DNA, the CDR3 is TGCAGCGTGGCGGGACAGTACAATGAGCAGTTCTTC. Protein product: CSVAGQYNEQFF.

Comments on this clonotype: This may come from a read error, since a much larger clone is one base off. The chain joins TRBV14 to TRBJ2-1, with D maybe TRBD2 (6 bases). Trimming stripped 1 base from V and 3 bases from J, with 16 bases between. The CDR3 is 17 residues long. The germline gives CDR1 SGHDN, CDR2 FVKESK. This chain's CDR3 is CASSQVPGLPDYNEQFF. DNA for the CDR3: TGTGCCAGCAGCCAAGTTCCTGGACTACCGGACTACAATGAGCAGTTCTTC.

The rearrangement uses TRBV6-2 or TRBV6-3 and TRBJ2-2; perhaps TRBD1 as D (7 bases). The CDR3 loop spans 15 amino acids. The V and J ends lost 4 bases and 2 bases respectively, with 11 bases between them. CDR1 is MNHEY and CDR2 is SVGEGT in the germline V gene. The CDR3 loop is CASSWTGLNTGELFF. The DNA of the CDR3 is TGTGCCAGCAGTTGGACAGGACTAAACACCGGGGAGCTGTTTTTT.

This clonotype was detected ten times or more. This chain connects TRBV27 to TRBJ2-7; D possibly uses TRBD1 or TRBD2 (7 bases each). The CDR3 length is 14 residues. Germline CDR1 MNHEY, CDR2 SMNVEV (reference sequence). Trimming removed 4 bases at V and 3 bases at J, with 13 bases between. The CDR3 protein is CASSWGGTDYEQYF. Here the CDR3 DNA reads TGTGCCAGCAGTTGGGGGGGGACAGACTACGAGCAGTACTTC.

The chain has TRBV19 and TRBJ2-5, with D perhaps TRBD2 (5 bases). The CDR3 spans 14 residues. CDR1 LNHDA and CDR2 SQIVND come from the germline V gene (reference sequence). V was clipped by 5 bases and J by 5 bases, with 15 bases between them. The chain's CDR3 is CASSELAGGETQYF. CDR3 nucleotides: TGTGCCAGTAGTGAATTGGCCGGAGGTGAGACCCAGTACTTC.

This clonotype was recorded many times. The chain has TRBV6-2 or TRBV6-3 and TRBJ1-5, with no clear D. The V end was cut by 0 bases, the J end by 1 base, with 19 bases between. The CDR3 length is 19 residues. Germline-derived CDR1 and CDR2 are MNHEY and SVGEGT. CDR3 bases: TGTGCCAGCAGTTACTCGAAAGGGTTAGCCTTCAAGAGCAATCAGCCCCAGCATTTT. Its translation: CASSYSKGLAFKSNQPQHF.

About this clonotype itself: At one end the junction does not follow the germline gene, possibly because of a read error. The V gene is TRBV7-3, the J gene TRBJ2-5; no firm D call. Germline V gives CDR1 SGHTA, CDR2 FQGTGA. The CDR3 consists of 15 residues. CDR3: CASSLGFGPQEIQYF. The CDR3, as DNA: TGTGCCAGCAGCTTGGGTTTCGGACCCCAAGAGATCCAGTACTTC.

This clonotype was recorded at least ten times. This chain joins TRBV6-5 and TRBJ2-7; D is unresolved. This CDR3 spans 14 amino acids. The germline V and J ends were trimmed by 2 bases and 7 bases, with 15 bases remaining between them. Germline assignment: CDR1 MNHEY and CDR2 SVGAGI. The chain's CDR3 is CASSYLENLGEQYF. DNA of the CDR3: TGTGCCAGCAGTTACCTTGAGAACCTGGGAGAGCAGTACTTC.

This clonotype was counted only a few times. The V and J genes are TRBV20-1 and TRBJ2-2, with D uncertain. The germline gives CDR1 DFQATT, CDR2 SNEGSKA (reference sequence). V was trimmed by 2 bases and J by 2 bases, leaving 15 bases between them. This CDR3 comprises 16 residues. The CDR3 sequence: CSARTSFQPNTGELFF. The CDR3 DNA sequence: TGCAGTGCTAGAACTTCGTTCCAGCCCAACACCGGGGAGCTGTTTTTT.

This clonotype has more than one count but fewer than ten. The rearrangement uses TRBV6-4 and TRBJ2-3, with 13 positions matching TRBD2. Looked up from germline, CDR1 is MRHNA and CDR2 is SNTAGT. Trimming cost V 0 bases and J 2 bases; bases outside gene matches: 2. The CDR3 is 17 amino acids. CDR3 loop: CASSDSGLAGATDTQYF. CDR3 sequence (DNA): TGTGCCAGCAGTGACTCTGGACTAGCGGGAGCCACAGATACGCAGTATTTT.

The rearrangement joins TRBV30 to TRBJ1-4; 10 bases agree with TRBD1. CDR1 is GTSNPN, CDR2 SVGIG, per germline (reference sequence). V was clipped by 0 bases and J by 0 bases; unmatched bases: 4. This CDR3 region has 17 residues. The DNA for the CDR3 is TGTGCCTGGAGTGTAGGACAGGGGGAACCAACTAATGAAAAACTGTTTTTT. Its translation is CAWSVGQGEPTNEKLFF.

The V gene is TRBV13, the J gene TRBJ2-7; possible D gene TRBD1, 7 bases. Germline CDR1 is PRHDT and CDR2 is FYEKMQ (reference sequence). Trimming took off 5 bases at V and 2 bases at J, with 13 bases between the two ends. The CDR3 runs 14 residues. CDR3: CASSGGDSAYEQYF. CDR3 bases: TGTGCCAGCAGCGGAGGGGACAGCGCCTACGAGCAGTACTTC.

With regard to this clonotype: One junction end does not reproduce the germline sequence, and a read error may be involved. J is TRBJ1-3 and V is TRBV9; D gene unclear. The CDR3 length is 13 residues. Germline V CDR1 and CDR2: SGDLS, YYNGEE. The CDR3 is CASSVEGKDTVYF. The CDR3 DNA sequence: TGTGCCAGCAGCGTAGAAGGAAAAGACACCGTATATTTT.

The sample holds many counts of this clonotype. This sequence joins TRBV20-1 and TRBJ2-5, with a possible D match to TRBD1 (5 bases). V gave up 1 base and J gave up 5 bases, with 5 bases separating them. Germline V gene data show CDR1 as DFQATT and CDR2 as SNEGSKA (reference sequence). The CDR3 consists of 11 residues. The CDR3: CSARGGETQYF. CDR3 nucleotide sequence: TGCAGTGCTAGAGGGGGCGAGACCCAGTACTTC.

This clonotype showed up just a few times. The V gene is TRBV7-6, the J gene TRBJ2-3; tentatively, D is TRBD2 (5 bases). Trimming removed 2 bases from V and 11 bases from J, with 17 bases in between. CDR1 and CDR2 (germline): SGHVS, FNYEAQ. The CDR3 spans 14 residues. As DNA, the CDR3 is TGTGCCAGCAGCTTACGGGATCCCTGGGTTGAGCAGTATTTT. Its translation is CASSLRDPWVEQYF.

This clonotype was observed many times. This chain links TRBV7-9 with TRBJ2-6, with D perhaps matching TRBD1 or TRBD2 (5 bases each). The CDR3 contains 19 residues. V was shortened by 2 bases and J by 0 bases, with 17 bases between the two germline ends. Germline V CDR1 and CDR2: SEHNR, FQNEAQ (reference sequence). CDR3 sequence reads: CASSLKFRGVDSGANVLTF. The CDR3 bases are TGTGCCAGCAGCTTAAAGTTTAGGGGAGTTGACTCTGGGGCCAACGTCCTGACTTTC.

With respect to this clonotype: At one boundary the junction diverges from the germline segment, which might be a read error. The chain is built from TRBV13 and TRBJ2-7, with D possibly being TRBD1 (5 bases). This CDR3 comprises 14 residues. Germline-derived CDR1 and CDR2 are PRHDT and FYEKMQ (reference sequence). The CDR3 sequence: CASSFGREACEQCF. CDR3 DNA: TGTGCCAGCAGCTTTGGCAGGGAAGCCTGCGAGCAGTGCTTC.

This clonotype was counted many times. The junction shows a germline mismatch at one end, possibly a read error. V usage is TRBV4-3 and J usage is TRBJ1-1; D remains ambiguous. Germline CDR1 and CDR2: LGHNA and YSLEER. The CDR3 covers 15 residues. CDR3: CASSQARTDNTEAFF. The DNA of the CDR3 is TGCGCCAGCAGTCAAGCGAGGACCGACAACACTGAAGCTTTCTTT.

This clonotype was counted at least ten times. This chain joins TRBV6-6 and TRBJ2-3, with D hard to call. This CDR3 comprises 10 residues. Deletions cut 10 bases from V and 3 bases from J, with 5 bases between. Germline assignment: CDR1 MNHNY and CDR2 SVGAGI (reference sequence). The CDR3 sequence: CAIGTDTQYF. Here the CDR3 DNA reads TGTGCCATCGGAACAGATACGCAGTATTTT.

This clonotype was detected ten times or more. The chain recombines TRBV7-2 with TRBJ2-3; a weak D match, TRBD2 (5 bases). With 7 bases removed from V and 0 bases from J, the gap between germline ends came to 17 bases. The CDR3 totals 16 residues. Germline V gene sequence: CDR1 SGHTA, CDR2 FQGNSA. The CDR3 nucleotides are TGTGCCAGCACCCACCAGTTAGCGCCCAGCACAGATACGCAGTATTTT. Translated, it gives CASTHQLAPSTDTQYF.